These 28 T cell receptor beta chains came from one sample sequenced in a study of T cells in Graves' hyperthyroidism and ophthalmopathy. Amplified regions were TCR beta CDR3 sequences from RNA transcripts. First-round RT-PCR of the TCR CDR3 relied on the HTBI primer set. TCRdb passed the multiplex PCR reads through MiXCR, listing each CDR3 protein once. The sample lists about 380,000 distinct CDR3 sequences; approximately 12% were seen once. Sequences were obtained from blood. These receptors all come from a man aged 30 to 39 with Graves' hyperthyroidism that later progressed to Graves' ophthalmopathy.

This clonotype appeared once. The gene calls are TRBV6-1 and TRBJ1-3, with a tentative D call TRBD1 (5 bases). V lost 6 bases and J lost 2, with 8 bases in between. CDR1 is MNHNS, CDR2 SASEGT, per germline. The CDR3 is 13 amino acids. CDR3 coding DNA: TGTGCCAGCAGCAGGGAGGCTGGAAACACCATATATTTT. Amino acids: CASSREAGNTIYF.

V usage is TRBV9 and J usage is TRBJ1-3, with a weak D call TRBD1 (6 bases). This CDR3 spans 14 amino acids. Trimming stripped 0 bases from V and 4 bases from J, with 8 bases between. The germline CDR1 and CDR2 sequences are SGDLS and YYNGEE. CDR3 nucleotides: TGTGCCAGCAGCGTAGACGGACAGGGAAACACCATATATTTT. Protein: CASSVDGQGNTIYF.

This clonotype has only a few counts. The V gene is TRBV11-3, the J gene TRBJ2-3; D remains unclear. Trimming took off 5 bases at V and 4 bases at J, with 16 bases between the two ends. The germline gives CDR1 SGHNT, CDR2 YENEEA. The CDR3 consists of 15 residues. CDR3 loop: CASSLWPRTSDTQYF. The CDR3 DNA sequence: TGTGCCAGCAGCCTCTGGCCTAGAACTTCAGATACGCAGTATTTT.

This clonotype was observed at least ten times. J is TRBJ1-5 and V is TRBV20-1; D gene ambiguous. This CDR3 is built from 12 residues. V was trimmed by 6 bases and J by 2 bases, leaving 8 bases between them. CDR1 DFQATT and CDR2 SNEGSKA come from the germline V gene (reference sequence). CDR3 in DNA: TGCAGTGCCGCCCTCCGCAATCAGCCCCAGCATTTT. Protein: CSAALRNQPQHF.

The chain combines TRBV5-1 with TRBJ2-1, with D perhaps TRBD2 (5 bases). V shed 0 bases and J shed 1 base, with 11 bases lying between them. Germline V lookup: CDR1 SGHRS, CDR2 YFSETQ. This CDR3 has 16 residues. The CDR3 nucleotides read TGCGCCAGCAGCTTGGATCTAGCTAGGTCCTACAATGAGCAGTTCTTC. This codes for CASSLDLARSYNEQFF.

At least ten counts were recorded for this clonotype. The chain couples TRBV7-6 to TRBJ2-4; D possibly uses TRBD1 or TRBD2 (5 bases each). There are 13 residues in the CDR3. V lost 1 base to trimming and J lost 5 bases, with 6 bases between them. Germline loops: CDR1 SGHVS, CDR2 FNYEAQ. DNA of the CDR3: TGTGCCAGCAGCTTAGGGGACCAAAACATTCAGTACTTC. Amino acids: CASSLGDQNIQYF.

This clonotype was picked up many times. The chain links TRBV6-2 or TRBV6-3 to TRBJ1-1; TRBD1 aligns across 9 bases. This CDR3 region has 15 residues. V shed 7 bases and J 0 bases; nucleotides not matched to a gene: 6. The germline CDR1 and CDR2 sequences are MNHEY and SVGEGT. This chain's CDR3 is CASTRGQGLNTEAFF. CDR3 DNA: TGTGCCAGCACCAGGGGACAGGGTTTGAACACTGAAGCTTTCTTT.

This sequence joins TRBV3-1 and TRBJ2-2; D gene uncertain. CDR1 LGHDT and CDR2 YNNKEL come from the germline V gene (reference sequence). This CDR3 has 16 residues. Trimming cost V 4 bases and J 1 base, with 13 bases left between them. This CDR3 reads CASSPTLTENTGELFF. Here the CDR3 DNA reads TGTGCCAGCAGCCCAACACTGACTGAGAACACCGGGGAGCTGTTTTTT.

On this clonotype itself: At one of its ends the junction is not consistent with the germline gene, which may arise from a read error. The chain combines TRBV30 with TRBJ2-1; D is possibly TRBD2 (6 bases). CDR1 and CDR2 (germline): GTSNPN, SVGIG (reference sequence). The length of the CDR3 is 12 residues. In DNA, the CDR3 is TGTGCCTGTGGACTCACGCGGGATGAGCAGTCCTTC. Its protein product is CACGLTRDEQSF.

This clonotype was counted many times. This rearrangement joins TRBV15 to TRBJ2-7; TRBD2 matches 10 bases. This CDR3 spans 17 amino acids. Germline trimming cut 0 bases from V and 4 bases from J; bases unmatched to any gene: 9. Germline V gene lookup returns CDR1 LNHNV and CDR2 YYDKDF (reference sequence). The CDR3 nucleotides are TGTGCCACCAGCAGAGATCGGGCTAGCGGGGGAGCTTACGAGCAGTACTTC. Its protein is CATSRDRASGGAYEQYF.

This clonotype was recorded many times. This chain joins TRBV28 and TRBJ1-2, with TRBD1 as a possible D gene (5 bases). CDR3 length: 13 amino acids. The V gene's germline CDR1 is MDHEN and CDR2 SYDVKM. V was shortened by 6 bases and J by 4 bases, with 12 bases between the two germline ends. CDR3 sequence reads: CASSQTGLYGYTF. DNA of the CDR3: TGTGCCAGCAGCCAAACAGGACTCTATGGCTACACCTTC.

The CDR3: CASSLNAAQPSNTQYF. For the CDR3, the DNA is TGTGCCAGCAGCTTAAATGCCGCCCAACCTTCGAATACGCAGTATTTT. The V and J genes are TRBV7-3 and TRBJ2-3, with D hard to call. CDR3 length equals 16 residues. Between the trimmed V and J ends, which lost 1 base and 7 bases, there was a span of 18 bases. CDR1 is SGHTA and CDR2 is FQGTGA in the germline V gene.

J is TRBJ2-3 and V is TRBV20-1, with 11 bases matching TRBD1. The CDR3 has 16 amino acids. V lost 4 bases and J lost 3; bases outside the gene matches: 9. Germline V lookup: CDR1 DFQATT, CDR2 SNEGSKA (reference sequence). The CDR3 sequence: CSAKDPGQGVTDTQYF. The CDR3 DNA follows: TGCAGTGCTAAAGATCCGGGACAGGGGGTGACAGATACGCAGTATTTT.

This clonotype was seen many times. The DNA of the CDR3 is TGCGCCAGCAGCCCCGAACGTAGAAATGAGCAGTTCTTC. Translated: CASSPERRNEQFF. The chain has TRBV10-1 and TRBJ2-1; D is unclear. CDR3 length: 13 residues. Germline V lookup: CDR1 WNHNN, CDR2 SYGVQD (reference sequence). Trimming took off 6 bases at V and 7 bases at J, with 13 bases between the two ends.

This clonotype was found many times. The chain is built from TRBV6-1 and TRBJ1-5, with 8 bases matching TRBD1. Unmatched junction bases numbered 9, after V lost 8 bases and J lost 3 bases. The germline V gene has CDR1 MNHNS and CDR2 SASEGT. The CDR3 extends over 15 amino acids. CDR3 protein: CASATGTGVNQPQHF. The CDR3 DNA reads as TGTGCCAGCGCCACCGGGACAGGAGTCAATCAGCCCCAGCATTTT.

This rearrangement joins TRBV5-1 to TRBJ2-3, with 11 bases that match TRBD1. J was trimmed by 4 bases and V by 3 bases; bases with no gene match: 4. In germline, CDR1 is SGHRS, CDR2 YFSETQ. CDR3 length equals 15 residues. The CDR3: CASSSDRGHADTQYF. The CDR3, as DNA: TGCGCCAGCAGCTCGGACAGGGGGCATGCAGATACGCAGTATTTT. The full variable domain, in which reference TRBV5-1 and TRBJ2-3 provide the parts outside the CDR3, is KAGVTQTPRYLIKTRGQQVTLSCSPISGHRSVSWYQQTPGQGLQFLFEYFSETQRNKGNFPGRFSGRQFSNSRSEMNVSTLELGDSALYLCASSSDRGHADTQYFGPGTRLTVL.

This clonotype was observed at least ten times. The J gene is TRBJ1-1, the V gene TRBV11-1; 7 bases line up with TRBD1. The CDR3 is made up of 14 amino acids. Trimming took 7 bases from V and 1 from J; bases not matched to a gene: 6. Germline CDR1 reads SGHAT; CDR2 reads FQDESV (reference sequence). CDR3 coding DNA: TGTGCCAGCACCAAGGGACAGCCGAACACTGAAGCTTTCTTT. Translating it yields CASTKGQPNTEAFF. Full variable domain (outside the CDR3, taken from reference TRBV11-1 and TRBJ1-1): EAEVAQSPRYKITEKSQAVAFWCDPISGHATLYWYRQILGQGPELLVQFQDESVVDDSQLPKDRFSAERLKGVDSTLKIQPAELGDSAMYLCASTKGQPNTEAFFGQGTRLTVV.

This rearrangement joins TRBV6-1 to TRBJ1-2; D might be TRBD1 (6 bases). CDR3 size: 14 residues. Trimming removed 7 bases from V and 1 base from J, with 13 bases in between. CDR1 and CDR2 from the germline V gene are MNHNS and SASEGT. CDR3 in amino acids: CASMEDSLNYGYTF. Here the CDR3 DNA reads TGTGCCAGCATGGAGGACAGTCTTAACTATGGCTACACCTTC.

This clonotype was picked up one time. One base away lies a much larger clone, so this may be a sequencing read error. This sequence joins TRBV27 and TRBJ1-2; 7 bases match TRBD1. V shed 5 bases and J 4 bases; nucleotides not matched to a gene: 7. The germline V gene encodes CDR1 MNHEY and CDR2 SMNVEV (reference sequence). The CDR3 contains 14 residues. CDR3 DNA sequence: TGTGCCAGCAGTGAAAGAGACAGGGCCTATGGCTACACCTTC. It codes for CASSERDRAYGYTF.

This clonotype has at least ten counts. For the CDR3, the DNA is TGTGCCAGCAACCGAAAGAGAGGCACCTACAATGAGCAGTTCTTC. As protein: CASNRKRGTYNEQFF. This rearrangement joins TRBV2 to TRBJ2-1; unclear D gene. The germline V and J ends were trimmed by 7 bases and 2 bases, with 15 bases remaining between them. The CDR3 extends over 15 amino acids. The germline gives CDR1 SNHLY, CDR2 FYNNEI.

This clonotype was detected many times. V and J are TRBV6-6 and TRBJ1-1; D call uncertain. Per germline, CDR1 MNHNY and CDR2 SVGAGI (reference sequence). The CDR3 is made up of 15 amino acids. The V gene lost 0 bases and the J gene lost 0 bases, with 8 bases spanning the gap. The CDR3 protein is CASSYSTVVNTEAFF. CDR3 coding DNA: TGTGCCAGCAGTTACTCGACTGTCGTGAACACTGAAGCTTTCTTT.

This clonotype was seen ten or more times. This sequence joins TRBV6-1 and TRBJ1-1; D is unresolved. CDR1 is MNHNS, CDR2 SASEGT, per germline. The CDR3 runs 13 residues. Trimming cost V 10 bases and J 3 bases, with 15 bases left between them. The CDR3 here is CAIAVQPDTEAFF. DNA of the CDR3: TGTGCCATCGCGGTCCAACCGGACACTGAAGCTTTCTTT.

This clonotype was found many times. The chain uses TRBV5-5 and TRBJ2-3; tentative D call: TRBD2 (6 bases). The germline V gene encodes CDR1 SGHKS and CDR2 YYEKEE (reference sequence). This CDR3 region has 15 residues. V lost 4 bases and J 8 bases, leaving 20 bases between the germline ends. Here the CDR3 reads CASSPTGTYSVTQYF. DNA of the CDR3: TGTGCCAGCAGCCCTACCGGGACTTACTCAGTTACGCAGTATTTT.

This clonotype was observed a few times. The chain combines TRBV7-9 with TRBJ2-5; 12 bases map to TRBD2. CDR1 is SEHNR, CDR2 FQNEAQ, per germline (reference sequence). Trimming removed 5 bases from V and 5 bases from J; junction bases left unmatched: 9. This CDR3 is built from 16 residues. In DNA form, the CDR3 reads TGTGCCAGCAGCCCCCTAGCGGGGGGGCCCTATGAGACCCAGTACTTC. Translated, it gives CASSPLAGGPYETQYF.

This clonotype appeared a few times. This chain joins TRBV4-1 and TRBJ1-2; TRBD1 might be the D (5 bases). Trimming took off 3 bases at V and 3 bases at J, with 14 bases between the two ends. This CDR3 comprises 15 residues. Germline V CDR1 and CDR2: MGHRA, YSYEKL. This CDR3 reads CASSHSWGGDYGYTF. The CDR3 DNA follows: TGCGCCAGCAGCCATAGTTGGGGGGGGGACTATGGCTACACCTTC.

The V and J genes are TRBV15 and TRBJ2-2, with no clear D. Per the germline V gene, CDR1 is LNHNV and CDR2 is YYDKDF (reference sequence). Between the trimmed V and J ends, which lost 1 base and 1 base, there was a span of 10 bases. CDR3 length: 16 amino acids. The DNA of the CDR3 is TGTGCCACCAGCAGAGCTCCGAGACAGAACACCGGGGAGCTGTTTTTT. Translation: CATSRAPRQNTGELFF.

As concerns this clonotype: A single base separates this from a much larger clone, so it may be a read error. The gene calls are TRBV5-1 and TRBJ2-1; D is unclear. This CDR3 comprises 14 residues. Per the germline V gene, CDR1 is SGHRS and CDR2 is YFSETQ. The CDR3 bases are TGCGCCAGCAGCTTGGAGATCTCCTACAATGAGCAGCTCTTC. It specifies CASSLEISYNEQLF.

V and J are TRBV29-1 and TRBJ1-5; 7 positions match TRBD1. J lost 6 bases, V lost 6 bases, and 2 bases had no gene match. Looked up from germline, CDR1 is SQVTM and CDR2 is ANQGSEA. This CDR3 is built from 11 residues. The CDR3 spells CSVQGTQPQHF. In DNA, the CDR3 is TGCAGCGTACAGGGGACTCAGCCCCAGCATTTT.